This T cell receptor beta chain emerged from a study of OX40 agonist ivuxolimab in advanced cancers. In the study overall: There were three patients with partial responses, one having hepatocellular carcinoma and two cutaneous melanoma.

The germline CDR1 and CDR2 sequences are SGHAT and FQNNGV. This CDR3 is built from 15 residues. Regarding the study as a whole: Partial responders treated at 0.1-3.0 mg/kg exhibited clonal expansion among the lowest measured.

In regard to this clone: Its antigen is still unknown.

Only in-frame clones appear in the TCRdb table, and some are missing; sequencing was by immunoSEQ multiplex PCR. Of 70,000 to 95,000 clones listed, approximately 85% were seen once; the top ten hold 3% to 4.5%. The sequence was obtained from an adult with an advanced solid tumor such as melanoma, head and neck, liver or kidney cancer. This chain uses TRBV11-2 with TRBJ2-5; D tentatively fits TRBD1 or TRBD2 (5 bases each). The J call may be wrong; the DNA end is better matched by TRBJ2-7. The material sequenced was CD4+ or CD8+ T cells sorted from blood, taken in a trial of the OX40 agonist ivuxolimab. The CDR3 DNA sequence: TGTGCCAGCAGAAAGCCGGGACGGGCAACCTACGAGCAGTACTTC. It yields the protein CASRKPGRATYEQYF.